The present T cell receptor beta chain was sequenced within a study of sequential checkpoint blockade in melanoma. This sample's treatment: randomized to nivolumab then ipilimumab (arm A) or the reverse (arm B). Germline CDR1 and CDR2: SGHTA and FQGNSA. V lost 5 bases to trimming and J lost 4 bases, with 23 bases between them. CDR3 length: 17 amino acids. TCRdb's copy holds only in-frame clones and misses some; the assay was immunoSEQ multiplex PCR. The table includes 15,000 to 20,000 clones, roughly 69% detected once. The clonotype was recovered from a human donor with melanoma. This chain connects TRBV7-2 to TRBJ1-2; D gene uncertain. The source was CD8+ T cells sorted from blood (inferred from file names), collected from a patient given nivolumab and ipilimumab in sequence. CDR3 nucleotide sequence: TGTGCCAGCAGCCTTGAGGTCAGAGACGGAAAGATCTATGGCTACACCTTC. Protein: CASSLEVRDGKIYGYTF.